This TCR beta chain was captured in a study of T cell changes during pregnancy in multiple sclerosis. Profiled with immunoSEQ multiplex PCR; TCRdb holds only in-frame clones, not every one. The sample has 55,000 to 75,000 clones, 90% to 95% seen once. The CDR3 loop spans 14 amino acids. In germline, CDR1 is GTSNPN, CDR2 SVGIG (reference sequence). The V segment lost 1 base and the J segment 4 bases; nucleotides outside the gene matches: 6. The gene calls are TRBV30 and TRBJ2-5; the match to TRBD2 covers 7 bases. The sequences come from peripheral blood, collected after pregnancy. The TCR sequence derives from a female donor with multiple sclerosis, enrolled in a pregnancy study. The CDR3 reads CAWSARTSGETQYF. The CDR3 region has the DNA TGTGCCTGGAGTGCCAGGACTAGTGGAGAGACCCAGTACTTC.